This T cell receptor beta chain was captured by sequencing in a study of long-term antiretroviral therapy in people with HIV. immunoSEQ v3.0 was run at survey level. Profiling relied on immunoSEQ multiplex PCR, and the TCRdb table lists in-frame clones only, not all of them. The sample has just over 20,000 clones; approximately 79% are singletons. This CDR3 region has 13 residues. V lost 2 bases and J lost 8; bases outside the gene matches: 5. Germline V lookup: CDR1 MNHEY, CDR2 SVGAGI. At least two post-ART and at least one pre-ART PBMC sample were available for each donor. Every specimen held between roughly 0.95-10 million cryopreserved PBMC. These were thawed and washed before DNA extraction.

The source was unsorted PBMCs, collected 4.1 years after starting antiretroviral therapy. V and J are TRBV6-5 and TRBJ1-2, with 7 bases identical to TRBD1. This sequence was found in a woman aged 40 to 50 with HIV. The CDR3 bases are TGTGCCAGCAGTTACGGCGGGACAGAAGGCTACACCTTC. Translation gives CASSYGGTEGYTF.